The 27 T cell receptor beta chains reported below all come from one sample, sequenced in a study of cytomegalovirus exposure and HLA in healthy donors. In the PCR, 60 Vbeta and 13 Jbeta primers were used. Measured with immunoSEQ multiplex PCR; TCRdb has only the in-frame clones, and not every one. The table includes about 140,000 clones, 80% detected once. The sample comprised PBMCs. The receptor set was obtained from a man between 35 and 55 years old in good health and CMV-seronegative.

In its sample, this clone was seen once. J is TRBJ2-5 and V is TRBV9; 9 bases align to TRBD2. The trim removed 0 bases at V and 5 bases at J, leaving 8 bases unmatched. From germline, CDR1 is SGDLS and CDR2 YYNGEE. This CDR3 has 16 residues. The CDR3 DNA follows: TGTGCCAGCAGCGTAGATTTGCGGGGGGGCTGGGAGACCCAGTACTTC. Protein product: CASSVDLRGGWETQYF.

The chain uses TRBV5-4 and TRBJ2-7; 9 bases fit TRBD2. CDR3 length: 15 residues. The germline V gene has CDR1 SGHNT and CDR2 YYREEE (reference sequence). J gave up 0 bases and V 4 bases, and 5 bases lay outside the gene matches. CDR3 bases: TGTGCCAGCAGCCCCTCTAGCGGGGTCTCCTACGAGCAGTACTTC. The encoded protein is CASSPSSGVSYEQYF.

V and J are TRBV5-1 and TRBJ2-7; D gene uncertain. In germline, CDR1 is SGHRS, CDR2 YFSETQ. The CDR3 has 13 residues. Trimming stripped 1 base from V and 2 bases from J, with 7 bases between. The CDR3 DNA reads TGCGCCAGCAGCTTGAGGCAGGCCTACGAGCAGTACTTC. Residues: CASSLRQAYEQYF.

This chain joins TRBV5-1 and TRBJ2-4, with 7 bases aligning to TRBD1. V dropped 4 bases and J dropped 6; count of bases not matched to a gene: 7. The CDR3 length is 14 residues. CDR1 SGHRS and CDR2 YFSETQ come from the germline V gene. CDR3: CASSIDRAGNIQYF. CDR3 nucleotides: TGCGCCAGCAGCATTGACAGGGCGGGAAACATTCAGTACTTC.

The chain is built from TRBV5-6 and TRBJ2-3; TRBD1 might be the D (6 bases). The ends were cut back, 4 bases at V and 1 base at J, with 19 bases in the middle. Germline loops: CDR1 SGHDT, CDR2 YYEEEE. The CDR3 is 17 amino acids. The CDR3 region has the DNA TGTGCCAGCAGCCGACCTCTTGGGGGCGCGGGCACAGATACGCAGTATTTT. It yields the protein CASSRPLGGAGTDTQYF.

The chain employs TRBV28 and TRBJ1-1, with TRBD1 identical over 7 bases. V shed 4 bases, J shed 1 base, and the junction held 6 bases outside the gene matches. CDR3 length: 15 residues. From germline, CDR1 is MDHEN and CDR2 SYDVKM. CDR3 sequence: CASSYPQGGNTEAFF. Written as DNA, the CDR3 is TGTGCCAGCAGTTACCCCCAGGGGGGGAACACTGAAGCTTTCTTT.

The rearrangement joins TRBV25-1 to TRBJ2-2, with D uncertain. Germline V gene data show CDR1 as MGHDK and CDR2 as SYGVNS. There are 11 residues in the CDR3. V was cut by 11 bases and J by 7 bases, with 11 bases left in between. The CDR3 DNA is TGTGCCGTTTCACCAGGCGGGGAGCTGTTTTTT. Amino acid sequence: CAVSPGGELFF.

The CDR3, as DNA: TGCGCCAGCATGGGGGGAAGAAGAACTGAAGCTTTCTTT. Protein product: CASMGGRRTEAFF. The chain is built from TRBV10-2 and TRBJ1-1; D possibly corresponds to TRBD1 (5 bases). This CDR3 has 13 residues. Germline V gene lookup returns CDR1 WSHSY and CDR2 SAAADI. The V gene lost 7 bases and the J gene lost 5 bases, with 14 bases spanning the gap.

This clone was seen more than once but under ten times. V usage is TRBV14 and J usage is TRBJ2-1; D might be TRBD2 (5 bases). The germline CDR1 and CDR2 sequences are SGHDN and FVKESK. The CDR3 length is 14 residues. The V and J ends lost 6 bases and 7 bases respectively, with 16 bases between them. CDR3 coding DNA: TGTGCCAGCAGACGTGACCTATCGGGAAATGAGCAGTTCTTC. Protein: CASRRDLSGNEQFF.

This clone was seen once. The chain uses TRBV18 and TRBJ1-4, with TRBD1 as a possible D gene (5 bases). V lost 4 bases and J 8 bases, leaving 17 bases between the germline ends. In germline, CDR1 is KGHSH, CDR2 LQKENI. The CDR3 totals 15 residues. CDR3 sequence reads: CASSQVGQGGEKLFF. CDR3 coding DNA: TGTGCCAGCTCACAAGTAGGGCAGGGAGGAGAAAAACTGTTTTTT.

V and J are TRBV6-5 and TRBJ2-3; D is perhaps TRBD2 (6 bases). V lost 6 bases, J lost 2 bases, and 15 bases lay in between. The CDR3 has 15 residues. CDR1 MNHEY and CDR2 SVGAGI come from the germline V gene. The CDR3 DNA reads as TGTGCCAGCAGGACGCTCCGGGAGTCCACAGATACGCAGTATTTT. This encodes CASRTLRESTDTQYF.

This clone was seen once. The genes are TRBV6-4 and TRBJ2-2; 9 nucleotides align to TRBD1. This CDR3 comprises 15 residues. Trimming removed 4 bases from V and 6 bases from J; junction bases left unmatched: 6. Germline assignment: CDR1 MRHNA and CDR2 SNTAGT. The CDR3 here is CASSVDRGFSGELFF. In DNA form, the CDR3 reads TGTGCCAGCAGTGTGGACAGGGGATTCTCCGGGGAGCTGTTTTTT.

The rearrangement links TRBV10-1 to TRBJ2-5, with D uncertain. The CDR3 has 14 residues. Germline V CDR1 and CDR2: WNHNN, SYGVQD (reference sequence). V was clipped by 2 bases and J by 2 bases, with 9 bases between them. The CDR3, as DNA: TGCGCCAGCAGTGAGGAACAGCTTCAAGAGACCCAGTACTTC. This codes for CASSEEQLQETQYF.

V usage is TRBV7-3 and J usage is TRBJ1-3, with 8 bases aligning to TRBD1. Germline V lookup: CDR1 SGHTA, CDR2 FQGTGA. This CDR3 has 18 amino acids. Trimming at V came to 5 bases and at J to 0 bases, leaving 12 bases not matched to a gene. CDR3 bases: TGTGCCAGCAGCCCGTGGACAGGGCGAACCACCTCTGGAAACACCATATATTTT. Translating gives CASSPWTGRTTSGNTIYF.

The rearrangement links TRBV5-1 to TRBJ2-5, with TRBD2 as a possible D gene (5 bases). Between the trimmed V and J ends, which lost 4 bases and 13 bases, there was a span of 20 bases. Per germline, CDR1 SGHRS and CDR2 YFSETQ. CDR3 length equals 13 residues. The CDR3 sequence: CASSAGGPKERYF. Written as DNA, the CDR3 is TGCGCCAGCAGCGCGGGTGGACCTAAGGAACGGTACTTC. The whole variable domain, filled in from reference TRBV5-1 and TRBJ2-5, reads KAGVTQTPRYLIKTRGQQVTLSCSPISGHRSVSWYQQTPGQGLQFLFEYFSETQRNKGNFPGRFSGRQFSNSRSEMNVSTLELGDSALYLCASSAGGPKERYFGPGTRLLVL.

This clone was found a few times. The V call is TRBV30, the J call TRBJ2-3; D gene ambiguous. Germline CDR1 reads GTSNPN; CDR2 reads SVGIG (reference sequence). Trimming shortened V by 0 bases and J by 0 bases, and 16 bases separated the two germline ends. CDR3 length: 17 amino acids. The CDR3 bases are TGTGCCTGGAGTGTCCCGTCGACTCTTTCTAGCACAGATACGCAGTATTTT. Its translation is CAWSVPSTLSSTDTQYF. Full variable domain (rest looked up from reference TRBV30 and TRBJ2-3): SQTIHQWPATLVQPVGSPLSLECTVEGTSNPNLYWYRQAAGRGLQLLFYSVGIGQISSEVPQNLSASRPQDRQFILSSKKLLLSDSGFYLCAWSVPSTLSSTDTQYFGPGTRLTVL.

Notes on this clone: An end of the junction does not agree with germline; a read error may underlie this. The chain employs TRBV5-4 and TRBJ1-6; no clear D gene. Germline V lookup: CDR1 SGHNT, CDR2 YYREEE (reference sequence). This CDR3 is 8 amino acids long. The CDR3 loop reads CASSLGPF. DNA for the CDR3: TGTGCCAGCAGCTTGGGGCCTTTT.

The CDR3 loop is CASGYRENTGELFF. In DNA, the CDR3 is TGTGCTAGTGGTTACCGGGAAAACACCGGGGAGCTGTTTTTT. The J gene is TRBJ2-2, the V gene TRBV12-5; D may be TRBD2 (5 bases). V was shortened by 4 bases and J by 2 bases, with 8 bases between the two germline ends. The CDR3 consists of 14 residues. CDR1 and CDR2 (germline): LGHNT, FRNRAP.

This clone was counted only a few times. The chain recombines TRBV7-2 with TRBJ1-5; TRBD1 aligns across 9 bases. The CDR3 runs 15 residues. Germline V gives CDR1 SGHTA, CDR2 FQGNSA. Trimming cost V 5 bases and J 6 bases; bases outside gene matches: 8. The DNA for the CDR3 is TGTGCCAGCAGCACCCGGACAGGGGAAGGTCAGCCCCAGCATTTT. Translating it yields CASSTRTGEGQPQHF. Complete variable domain (other parts from reference TRBV7-2 and TRBJ1-5): GAGVSQSPSNKVTEKGKDVELRCDPISGHTALYWYRQSLGQGLEFLIYFQGNSAPDKSGLPSDRFSAERTGGSVSTLTIQRTQQEDSAVYLCASSTRTGEGQPQHFGDGTRLSIL.

The V and J genes are TRBV5-6 and TRBJ2-7; D might be TRBD1 (5 bases). Trimming stripped 4 bases from V and 3 bases from J, with 11 bases between. CDR1 and CDR2 (germline): SGHDT, YYEEEE. The length of the CDR3 is 13 residues. CDR3 sequence reads: CASSMGRVYEQYF. CDR3 nucleotides: TGTGCCAGCAGCATGGGCAGGGTCTACGAGCAGTACTTC.

CDR3 in DNA: TGTGCCAGCAGCTTAGCTAGCGTCGCCGGGACCCAGTACTTC. This translates into CASSLASVAGTQYF. This chain joins TRBV7-7 and TRBJ2-5, with a weak D call TRBD2 (5 bases). Germline loops: CDR1 SSHAT, CDR2 FNYEAQ (reference sequence). The germline V and J ends were trimmed by 0 bases and 7 bases, with 12 bases remaining between them. This CDR3 is 14 amino acids long.

For this clone: Other nucleotide sequences from this sample produce the same CDR3. The CDR3 is CASSPDRGNQPQHF. The CDR3 coding sequence is TGTGCCAGCAGTCCAGACAGGGGCAATCAGCCCCAGCATTTT. V and J are TRBV7-2 and TRBJ1-5; 7 bases map to TRBD1. Unmatched junction bases numbered 4, after V lost 6 bases and J lost 2 bases. There are 14 residues in the CDR3. Germline V gene sequence: CDR1 SGHTA, CDR2 FQGNSA.

The chain is built from TRBV7-2 and TRBJ2-3; 8 positions match TRBD1. The J segment lost 3 bases and the V segment lost 1 base, leaving 12 bases of the junction unmatched. Per germline, CDR1 SGHTA and CDR2 FQGNSA. There are 18 residues in the CDR3. The CDR3 region is CASSLVGLGTGMTDTQYF. The CDR3 DNA sequence: TGTGCCAGCAGCTTAGTAGGATTAGGGACAGGCATGACAGATACGCAGTATTTT.

The chain joins TRBV27 to TRBJ1-3; D may be TRBD1 (6 bases). Germline V gene sequence: CDR1 MNHEY, CDR2 SMNVEV (reference sequence). Trimming cost V 3 bases and J 4 bases, with 10 bases left between them. The CDR3 contains 14 residues. The CDR3 DNA is TGTGCCAGCAGTTTCCAGGGGCCCGGAAACACCATATATTTT. This translates into CASSFQGPGNTIYF.

The genes are TRBV14 and TRBJ1-6; 8 nucleotides match TRBD1. J was trimmed by 5 bases and V by 4 bases; bases with no gene match: 4. The CDR3 covers 15 residues. Germline V gives CDR1 SGHDN, CDR2 FVKESK. The DNA of the CDR3 is TGTGCCAGCAGCCGACAGGGGATGGATAATTCACCCCTCCACTTT. Translation: CASSRQGMDNSPLHF.

V gene TRBV2 combines with J gene TRBJ1-5, with unresolved D. The CDR3 extends over 14 amino acids. Per the germline V gene, CDR1 is SNHLY and CDR2 is FYNNEI. V was clipped by 2 bases and J by 3 bases, with 8 bases between them. The CDR3 bases are TGTGCCAGCAGTGAACAAGCAATCAATCAGCCCCAGCATTTT. It encodes CASSEQAINQPQHF.

V and J are TRBV14 and TRBJ1-2, with D possibly TRBD1 on 6 matching bases. V was clipped by 4 bases and J by 4 bases, with 16 bases between them. In germline, CDR1 is SGHDN, CDR2 FVKESK. This CDR3 contains 15 residues. This CDR3 is CASSPTGKRGYGYTF. Written as DNA, the CDR3 is TGTGCCAGCAGCCCAACAGGGAAACGGGGCTATGGCTACACCTTC.